This T cell receptor beta chain was captured in a study of response to subunit inactivated influenza vaccine (dated by TCRdb to 2017 to 2018). Study-wide context: To follow how T cells responded to a trivalent subunit inactivated influenza vaccine, the researchers relied on deep quantitative profiling of the T cell receptor repertoire. What the work shows at the level of the full study, not this receptor alone: According to the authors, only a limited number of new T cells may be recruited by each seasonal influenza vaccination.

V trim: 6 bases; J trim: 3 bases; unmatched bases: 6. Looking up the germline V gene (reference sequence) yields CDR1 DFQATT and CDR2 SNEGSKA. The CDR3 measures 14 amino acids from cysteine to phenylalanine. The entry retains the CDR3 DNA only, 42 bases that are in frame from base 1. A remark on this clonotype: What this receptor recognizes is not known. There are no base qualities to consult, and no much larger clone falls within one base.

The library was obtained by RT-PCR. The sequencer listed for this sample is Illumina HiSeq 2500. Clones were called with MiXCR by TCRdb after fastp trimmed the public reads at Q25, and only in-frame beta chains were retained. Under each unique CDR3 protein, matching rows form one entry showing the most common genes and DNA. Recorded for this sample are under 950,000 distinct CDR3 sequences; about 20% of them occurred a single time. Jointly, the top ten make up roughly 10% of the sample. The sequence was collected from a man aged 50-59 years who received an inactivated influenza vaccine. Donor details come from another sample of the same person, matched by shared clones. The chain joins TRBV20-1 to TRBJ2-1; TRBD2 matches 9 bases in the middle. Sample: PBMCs from blood, taken roughly 5 days after vaccination. The CDR3 protein: CSARLAEYYNEQFF. The DNA sequence is given as TGCAGTGCCCGACTAGCGGAATACTACAATGAGCAGTTCTTC.